This T cell receptor (beta chain) was identified in a study of PD-L1 blockade in urothelial cancer. As for the study in general: Patients, treated from about 2014 onward, received atezolizumab 1,200 mg intravenously every 3 weeks. Between 0 and 3 prior chemotherapy regimens had been given to patients. Among blood samples, the median T cell count was approximately 150,000.

Stated time point: peripheral blood 6 weeks after treatment start. Diagnoses among patients were locally advanced or metastatic urothelial carcinoma. Method: immunoSEQ multiplex PCR; TCRdb's copy keeps in-frame clones and lacks some. This sample carries approximately 110,000 clones, more than 85% of them seen once, and the ten largest clones take under 5%. The CDR3 is 13 amino acids. Germline V gives CDR1 SQVTM, CDR2 ANQGSEA. V was trimmed by 1 base and J by 6 bases, leaving 13 bases between them. The chain is built from TRBV29-1 and TRBJ2-7; a weak D match, TRBD2 (5 bases). The source material was PBMCs, sampled around atezolizumab (anti-PD-L1) treatment. This receptor was identified in a man in his fifties or sixties with urothelial cancer. CDR3 loop: CSVEGGSVAEQYF. The CDR3 nucleotides read TGCAGCGTTGAAGGAGGGAGCGTTGCCGAGCAGTACTTC.